The clone carrying this TCR beta chain was recorded a few times. The data belong to a study of blood T cell repertoires in COVID-19. Overall study context: COVID-19 samples collected from the United States, Italy and Spain covered acute and convalescent phases.

The repertoire was sequenced with immunoSEQ multiplex PCR; TCRdb's copy has only in-frame clones and lacks some. This table has 150,000 to 200,000 clones, 70% to 85% appearing once. V lost 4 bases and J lost 0, with 16 bases in between. Germline values: CDR1 SGHRS, CDR2 YFSETQ. The CDR3 runs 17 residues. This TCR derives from a man aged 55 to 69 who had recovered from COVID-19. The chain is built from TRBV5-1 and TRBJ1-4; no clear D. Sequencing used peripheral blood. As DNA, the CDR3 is TGCGCCAGCAGCCCTGGGAGGAGCGCCGCAACTAATGAAAAACTGTTTTTT. This sequence encodes CASSPGRSAATNEKLFF.